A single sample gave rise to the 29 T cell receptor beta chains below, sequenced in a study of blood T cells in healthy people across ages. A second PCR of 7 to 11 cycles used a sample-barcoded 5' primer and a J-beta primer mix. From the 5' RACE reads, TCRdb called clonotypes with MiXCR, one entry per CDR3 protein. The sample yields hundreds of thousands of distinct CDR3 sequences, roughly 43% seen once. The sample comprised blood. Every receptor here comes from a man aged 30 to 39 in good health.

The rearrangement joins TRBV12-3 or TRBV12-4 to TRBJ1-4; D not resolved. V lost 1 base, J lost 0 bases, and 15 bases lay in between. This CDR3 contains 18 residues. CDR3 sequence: CASSLGSSGSATNEKLFF. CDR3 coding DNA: TGTGCCAGCAGTTTAGGTTCGTCAGGATCAGCAACTAATGAAAAACTGTTTTTT.

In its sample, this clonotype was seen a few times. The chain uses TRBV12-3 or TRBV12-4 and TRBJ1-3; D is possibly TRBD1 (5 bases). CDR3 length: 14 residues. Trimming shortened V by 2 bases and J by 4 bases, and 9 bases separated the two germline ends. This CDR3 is CASSLRGSGNTIYF. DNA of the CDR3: TGTGCCAGCAGTTTAAGGGGATCCGGAAACACCATATATTTT.

The CDR3 nucleotides are TGCAGTGCAATCCTTCAGGACAGGGGTGACTCACCCCTCCACTTT. Residues: CSAILQDRGDSPLHF. The rearrangement links TRBV20-1 to TRBJ1-6; 9 nucleotides line up with TRBD1. Trimming took 6 bases from V and 10 from J; bases not matched to a gene: 13. CDR1 and CDR2 from the germline V gene are DFQATT and SNEGSKA (reference sequence). The CDR3 has 15 residues.

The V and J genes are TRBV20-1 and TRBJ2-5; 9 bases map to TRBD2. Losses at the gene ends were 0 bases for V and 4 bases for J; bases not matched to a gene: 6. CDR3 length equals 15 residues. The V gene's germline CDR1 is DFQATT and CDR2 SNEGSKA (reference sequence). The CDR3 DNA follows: TGCAGTGCTAGAGATGCGGGGGGGCATGGAGAGACCCAGTACTTC. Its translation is CSARDAGGHGETQYF.

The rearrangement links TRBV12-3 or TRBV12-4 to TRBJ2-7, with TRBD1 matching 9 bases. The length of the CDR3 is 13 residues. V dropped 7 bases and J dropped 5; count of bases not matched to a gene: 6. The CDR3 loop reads CASMKGQGNEQYF. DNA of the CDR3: TGTGCCAGCATGAAGGGACAGGGTAACGAGCAGTACTTC.

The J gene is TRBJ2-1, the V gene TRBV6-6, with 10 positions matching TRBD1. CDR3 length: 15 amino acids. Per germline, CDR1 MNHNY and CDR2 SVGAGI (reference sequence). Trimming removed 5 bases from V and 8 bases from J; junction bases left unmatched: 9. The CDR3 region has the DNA TGTGCCAGCAGTGCCCGGGACAGGGGTAGCGATGAGCAGTTCTTC. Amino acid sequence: CASSARDRGSDEQFF.

As DNA, the CDR3 is TGCGCCAGCAGCTTAGGGACAGGGGGGGGCAATGAGCAGTTCTTC. It yields the protein CASSLGTGGGNEQFF. The chain joins TRBV5-1 to TRBJ2-1; 11 bases agree with TRBD1. Germline CDR1 SGHRS, CDR2 YFSETQ. This CDR3 is 15 amino acids long. V was clipped by 2 bases and J by 6 bases; unmatched bases: 4.

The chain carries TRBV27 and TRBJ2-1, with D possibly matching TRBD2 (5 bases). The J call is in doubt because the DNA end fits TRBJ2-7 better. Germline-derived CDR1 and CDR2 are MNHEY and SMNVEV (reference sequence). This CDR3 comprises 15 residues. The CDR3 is CASRTSASSYNEQYF. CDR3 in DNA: TGTGCCAGCAGAACCTCGGCTAGCTCCTACAATGAGCAGTACTTC.

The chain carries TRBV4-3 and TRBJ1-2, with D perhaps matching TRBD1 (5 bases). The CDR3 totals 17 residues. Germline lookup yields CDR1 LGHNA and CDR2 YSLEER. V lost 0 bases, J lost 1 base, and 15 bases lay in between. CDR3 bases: TGCGCCAGCAGCCAAGATCGGTTCGGGGGTGTTAACTATGGCTACACCTTC. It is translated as CASSQDRFGGVNYGYTF.

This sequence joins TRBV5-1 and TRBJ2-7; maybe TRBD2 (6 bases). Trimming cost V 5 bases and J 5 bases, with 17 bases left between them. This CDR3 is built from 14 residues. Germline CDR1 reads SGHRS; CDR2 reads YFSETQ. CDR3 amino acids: CASRQGLSPHEQYF. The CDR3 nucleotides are TGCGCCAGCAGGCAGGGACTTTCTCCCCACGAGCAGTACTTC. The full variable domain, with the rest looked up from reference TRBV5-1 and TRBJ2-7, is KAGVTQTPRYLIKTRGQQVTLSCSPISGHRSVSWYQQTPGQGLQFLFEYFSETQRNKGNFPGRFSGRQFSNSRSEMNVSTLELGDSALYLCASRQGLSPHEQYFGPGTRLTVT.

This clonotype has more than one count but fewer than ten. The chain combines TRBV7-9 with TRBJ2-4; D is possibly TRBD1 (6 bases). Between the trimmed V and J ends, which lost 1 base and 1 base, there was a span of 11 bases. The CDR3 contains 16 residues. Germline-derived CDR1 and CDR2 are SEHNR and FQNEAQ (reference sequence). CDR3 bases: TGTGCCAGCAGCTTAGGGCAGGGGTGGGCCAAAAACATTCAGTACTTC. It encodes CASSLGQGWAKNIQYF.

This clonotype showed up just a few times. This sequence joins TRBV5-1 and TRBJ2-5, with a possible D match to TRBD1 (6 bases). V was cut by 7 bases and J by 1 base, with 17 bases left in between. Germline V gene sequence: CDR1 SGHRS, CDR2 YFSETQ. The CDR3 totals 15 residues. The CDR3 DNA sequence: TGCGCCAGCTGCCACCTGGACAGTCCCCAAGAGACCCAGTACTTC. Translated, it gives CASCHLDSPQETQYF.

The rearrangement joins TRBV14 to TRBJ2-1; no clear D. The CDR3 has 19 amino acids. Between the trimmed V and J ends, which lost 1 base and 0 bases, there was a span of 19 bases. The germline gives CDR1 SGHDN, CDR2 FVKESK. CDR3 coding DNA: TGTGCCAGCAGCCAAGCACCCCTTACTATGAGATTCTCCTACAATGAGCAGTTCTTC. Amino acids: CASSQAPLTMRFSYNEQFF.

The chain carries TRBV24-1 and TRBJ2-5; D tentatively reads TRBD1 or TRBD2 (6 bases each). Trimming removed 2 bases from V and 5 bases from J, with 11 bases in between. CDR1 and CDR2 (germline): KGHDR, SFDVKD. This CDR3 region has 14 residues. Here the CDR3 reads CATSDWEGGETQYF. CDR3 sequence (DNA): TGTGCCACCAGTGATTGGGAAGGGGGGGAGACCCAGTACTTC.

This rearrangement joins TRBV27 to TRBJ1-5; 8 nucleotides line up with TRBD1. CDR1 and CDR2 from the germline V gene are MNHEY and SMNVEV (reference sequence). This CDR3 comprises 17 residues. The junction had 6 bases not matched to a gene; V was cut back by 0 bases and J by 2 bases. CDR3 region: CASSLSLGQGGNQPQHF. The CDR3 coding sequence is TGTGCCAGCAGTTTATCGTTAGGACAGGGTGGCAATCAGCCCCAGCATTTT.

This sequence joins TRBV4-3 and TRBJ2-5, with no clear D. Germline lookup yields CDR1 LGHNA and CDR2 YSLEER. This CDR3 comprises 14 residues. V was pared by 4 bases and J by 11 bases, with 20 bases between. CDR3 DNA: TGCGCCAGCAGCCTTGGGCACCAAGCTACTGAGCAGTACTTC. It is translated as CASSLGHQATEQYF.

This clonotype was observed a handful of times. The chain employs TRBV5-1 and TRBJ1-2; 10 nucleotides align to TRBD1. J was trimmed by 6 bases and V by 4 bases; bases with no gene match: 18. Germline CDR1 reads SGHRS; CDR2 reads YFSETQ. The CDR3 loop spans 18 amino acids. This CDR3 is CASSAGSHTGTGDDGYTF. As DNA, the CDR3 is TGCGCCAGCAGCGCTGGGTCCCACACCGGGACAGGGGATGATGGCTACACCTTC.

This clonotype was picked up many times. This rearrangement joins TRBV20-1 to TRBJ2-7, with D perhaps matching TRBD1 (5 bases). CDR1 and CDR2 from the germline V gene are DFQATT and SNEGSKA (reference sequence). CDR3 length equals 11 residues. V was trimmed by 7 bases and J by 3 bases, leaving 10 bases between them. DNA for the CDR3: TGCAGTGGAGTCAGGGACTACGAGCAGTACTTC. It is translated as CSGVRDYEQYF.

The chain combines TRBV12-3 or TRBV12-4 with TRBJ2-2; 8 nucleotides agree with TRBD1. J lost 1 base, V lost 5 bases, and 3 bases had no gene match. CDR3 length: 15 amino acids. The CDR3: CASSPDRGNTGELFF. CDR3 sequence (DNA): TGTGCCAGCAGTCCTGACAGGGGGAACACCGGGGAGCTGTTTTTT.

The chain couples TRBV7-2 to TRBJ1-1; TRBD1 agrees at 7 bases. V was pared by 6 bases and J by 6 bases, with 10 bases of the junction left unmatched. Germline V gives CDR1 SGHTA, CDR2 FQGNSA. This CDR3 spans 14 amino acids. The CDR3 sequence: CASRSTGSAPEAFF. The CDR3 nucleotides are TGTGCCAGCAGGTCGACAGGGAGCGCCCCTGAAGCTTTCTTT.

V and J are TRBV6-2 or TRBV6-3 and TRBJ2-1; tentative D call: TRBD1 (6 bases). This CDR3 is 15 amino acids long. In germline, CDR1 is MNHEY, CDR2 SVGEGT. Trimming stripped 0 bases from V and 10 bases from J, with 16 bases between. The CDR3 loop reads CASSYSNRVRYEQFF. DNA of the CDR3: TGTGCCAGCAGTTACTCGAACAGGGTACGATACGAGCAGTTCTTC.

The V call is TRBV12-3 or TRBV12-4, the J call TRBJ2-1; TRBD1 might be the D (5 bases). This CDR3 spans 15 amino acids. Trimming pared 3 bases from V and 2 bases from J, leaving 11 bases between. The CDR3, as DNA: TGTGCCAGCAGTTTCGACCTGGACACCTACAATGAGCAGTTCTTC. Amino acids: CASSFDLDTYNEQFF.

This CDR3 is CASSGSEISYEQYF. The CDR3 DNA reads as TGTGCCAGCAGTGGCTCAGAAATTTCCTACGAGCAGTACTTC. This sequence joins TRBV28 and TRBJ2-7; D not resolved. Germline CDR1 is MDHEN and CDR2 is SYDVKM. V lost 5 bases, J lost 1 base, and 12 bases lay in between. CDR3 length: 14 residues.

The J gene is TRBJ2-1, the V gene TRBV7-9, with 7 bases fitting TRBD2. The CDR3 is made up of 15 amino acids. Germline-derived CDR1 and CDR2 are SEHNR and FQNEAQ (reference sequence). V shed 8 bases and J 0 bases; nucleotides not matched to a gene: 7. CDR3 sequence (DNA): TGTGCCAGCCCCTGGGGCGGGAGCTCCTACAATGAGCAGTTCTTC. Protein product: CASPWGGSSYNEQFF.

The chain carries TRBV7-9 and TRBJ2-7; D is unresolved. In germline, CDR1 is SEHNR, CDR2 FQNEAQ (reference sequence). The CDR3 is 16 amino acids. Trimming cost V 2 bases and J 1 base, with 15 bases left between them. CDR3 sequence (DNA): TGTGCCAGCAGCTTATGGGTAGGGCCCCAATCCTACGAGCAGTACTTC. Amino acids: CASSLWVGPQSYEQYF.

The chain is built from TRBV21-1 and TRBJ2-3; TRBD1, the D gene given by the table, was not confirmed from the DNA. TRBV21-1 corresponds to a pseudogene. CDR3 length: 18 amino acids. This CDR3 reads CASSKVGDGGESTDTQYF. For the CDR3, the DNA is TGTGCCAGCAGCAAAGTCGGGGACGGCGGGGAGAGCACAGATACGCAGTATTTT.

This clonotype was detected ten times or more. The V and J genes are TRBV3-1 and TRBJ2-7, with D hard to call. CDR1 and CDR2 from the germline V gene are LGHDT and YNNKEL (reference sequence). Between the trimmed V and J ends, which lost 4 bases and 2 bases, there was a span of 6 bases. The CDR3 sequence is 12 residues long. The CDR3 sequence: CASSRTPYEQYF. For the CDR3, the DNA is TGTGCCAGCAGCCGCACCCCCTACGAGCAGTACTTC.

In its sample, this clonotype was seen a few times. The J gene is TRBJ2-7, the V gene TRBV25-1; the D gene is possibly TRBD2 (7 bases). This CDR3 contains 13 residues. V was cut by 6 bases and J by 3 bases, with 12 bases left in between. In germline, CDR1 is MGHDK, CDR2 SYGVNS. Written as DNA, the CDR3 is TGTGCCAGCAGCGAAGGGGGGGGCTACGAGCAGTACTTC. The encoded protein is CASSEGGGYEQYF.

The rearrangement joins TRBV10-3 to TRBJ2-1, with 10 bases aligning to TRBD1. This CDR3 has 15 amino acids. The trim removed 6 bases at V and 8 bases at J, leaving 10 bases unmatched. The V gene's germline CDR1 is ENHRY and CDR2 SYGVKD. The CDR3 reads CAISSGTGVFHEQFF. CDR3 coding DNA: TGTGCCATCAGCTCCGGGACAGGGGTGTTTCATGAGCAGTTCTTC.